The 28 T cell receptor beta chains reported below all come from one sample, sequenced in a study of blood T cell repertoires in COVID-19. Clones were sequenced by immunoSEQ multiplex PCR, and TCRdb holds only the in-frame ones, with some missing. The data show approximately 200,000 clones, 75% to 90% seen once. Material for sequencing was PBMCs or T cells enriched from blood (not recorded which). These receptors were taken from a woman aged 25 to 39 who had been exposed to COVID-19.

This chain links TRBV27 with TRBJ1-3; D gene unclear. Trimming took off 5 bases at V and 2 bases at J, with 7 bases between the two ends. The CDR3 is made up of 13 amino acids. Per germline, CDR1 MNHEY and CDR2 SMNVEV (reference sequence). Here the CDR3 DNA reads TGTGCCAGCAGTCCGGGGACTGGAAACACCATATATTTT. Its protein product is CASSPGTGNTIYF.

This chain joins TRBV6-1 and TRBJ2-3; tentatively, D is TRBD1 (5 bases). The CDR3 totals 13 residues. Germline loops: CDR1 MNHNS, CDR2 SASEGT. Trimming left V 0 bases short and J 6 bases short, with 7 bases between. CDR3: CASSEASGDTQYF. DNA of the CDR3: TGTGCCAGCAGTGAAGCATCAGGGGATACGCAGTATTTT.

The chain has TRBV5-1 and TRBJ1-2; D call uncertain. V was clipped by 0 bases and J by 2 bases, with 8 bases between them. CDR1 and CDR2 from the germline V gene are SGHRS and YFSETQ. There are 14 residues in the CDR3. CDR3 in DNA: TGCGCCAGCAGCTTGGCCGGGGAGAACTATGGCTACACCTTC. Translated, it gives CASSLAGENYGYTF.

Many counts were recorded for this clone. This chain joins TRBV6-2 or TRBV6-3 and TRBJ2-7; possible D gene TRBD1, 6 bases. This CDR3 has 17 amino acids. Trimming shortened V by 5 bases and J by 2 bases, and 22 bases separated the two germline ends. Germline V gene lookup returns CDR1 MNHEY and CDR2 SVGEGT. The CDR3: CASSTLWGRDNPYEQYF. Here the CDR3 DNA reads TGTGCCAGCAGTACCCTATGGGGCAGGGACAATCCCTACGAGCAGTACTTC.

A single count supports this clone. This chain uses TRBV10-2 with TRBJ2-1; TRBD2 might be the D (5 bases). Germline CDR1 WSHSY, CDR2 SAAADI. The length of the CDR3 is 15 residues. V dropped 5 bases and J dropped 3 bases, with 14 bases sitting between them. CDR3 DNA sequence: TGCGCCAGCAGTCGGCTAAGCCGGGGCTACAATGAGCAGTTCTTC. This gives the protein CASSRLSRGYNEQFF.

The rearrangement links TRBV2 to TRBJ1-2; possibly TRBD1 for D (5 bases). Germline CDR1 and CDR2: SNHLY and FYNNEI. The CDR3 is 15 residues long. Trimming shortened V by 3 bases and J by 0 bases, and 11 bases separated the two germline ends. Here the CDR3 reads CASSDRAGSNYGYTF. CDR3 DNA sequence: TGTGCCAGCAGTGATCGAGCAGGGTCTAACTATGGCTACACCTTC.

This chain joins TRBV5-4 and TRBJ1-1; 7 bases are a match to TRBD1. Germline CDR1 is SGHNT and CDR2 is YYREEE (reference sequence). This CDR3 is 18 amino acids long. V lost 1 base and J lost 3; bases outside the gene matches: 15. The CDR3 nucleotides read TGTGCCAGCAGCTTGAATGGCGGACAGGCATTCGGGGACACTGAAGCTTTCTTT. It codes for CASSLNGGQAFGDTEAFF.

The chain has TRBV11-3 and TRBJ1-1, with a possible D match to TRBD1 (5 bases). Germline V gene data show CDR1 as SGHNT and CDR2 as YENEEA. The CDR3 is 14 amino acids. The V and J ends lost 2 bases and 1 base respectively, with 8 bases between them. CDR3: CASSLQGPNTEAFF. In DNA form, the CDR3 reads TGTGCCAGCAGCTTACAGGGTCCGAACACTGAAGCTTTCTTT. Drawing the rest from reference TRBV11-3 and TRBJ1-1, the complete variable domain is EAGVVQSPRYKIIEKKQPVAFWCNPISGHNTLYWYLQNLGQGPELLIRYENEEAVDDSQLPKDRFSAERLKGVDSTLKIQPAELGDSAVYLCASSLQGPNTEAFFGQGTRLTVV.

The rearrangement uses TRBV21-1 and TRBJ2-7; the table assigns TRBD1, which was not confirmed against the DNA. TRBV21-1 corresponds to a pseudogene. The CDR3 totals 10 residues. The CDR3 protein is CASSPTPRDF. In nucleotides, the CDR3 is TGTGCCAGCAGCCCGACCCCCAGGGACTTC.

This clone occurred a few times. The rearrangement uses TRBV25-1 and TRBJ1-5; 10 bases line up with TRBD1. CDR1 MGHDK and CDR2 SYGVNS come from the germline V gene. The CDR3 sequence is 14 residues long. V gave up 6 bases and J gave up 4 bases; unmatched junction bases: 3. The CDR3, as DNA: TGTGCCAGCAGGACAGGGGGCACGAATCAGCCCCAGCATTTT. Protein product: CASRTGGTNQPQHF.

The V and J genes are TRBV30 and TRBJ2-5; D remains ambiguous. The CDR3 length is 11 residues. Deletions cut 0 bases from V and 5 bases from J, with 4 bases between. CDR1 and CDR2 from the germline V gene are GTSNPN and SVGIG (reference sequence). The CDR3 here is CAWSVGETQYF. DNA for the CDR3: TGTGCCTGGAGTGTCGGGGAGACCCAGTACTTC.

The chain couples TRBV9 to TRBJ2-1; no clear D. V gave up 4 bases and J gave up 0 bases, with 29 bases separating them. Germline-derived CDR1 and CDR2 are SGDLS and YYNGEE. This CDR3 has 21 amino acids. The CDR3 nucleotides read TGTGCCAGCAGCCCCTACCAGATGGTATCTGTCCTAGGCGGCTCCTACAATGAGCAGTTCTTC. It encodes CASSPYQMVSVLGGSYNEQFF.

The V gene is TRBV6-5, the J gene TRBJ1-2, with unresolved D. The V end was cut by 7 bases, the J end by 5 bases, with 11 bases between. CDR1 and CDR2 (germline): MNHEY, SVGAGI. The CDR3 is 12 amino acids. The CDR3 loop is CASTDAGYGYTF. CDR3 bases: TGTGCCAGCACCGATGCAGGTTATGGCTACACCTTC.

A few counts support this clone. The chain recombines TRBV19 with TRBJ1-1, with D maybe TRBD1 (5 bases). V was shortened by 1 base and J by 0 bases, with 9 bases between the two germline ends. This CDR3 spans 15 amino acids. CDR1 and CDR2 from the germline V gene are LNHDA and SQIVND (reference sequence). CDR3: CASSIAPGMNTEAFF. CDR3 sequence (DNA): TGTGCCAGTAGTATAGCCCCAGGGATGAACACTGAAGCTTTCTTT. The full variable domain, its missing parts supplied by reference TRBV19 and TRBJ1-1, is DGGITQSPKYLFRKEGQNVTLSCEQNLNHDAMYWYRQDPGQGLRLIYYSQIVNDFQKGDIAEGYSVSREKKESFPLTVTSAQKNPTAFYLCASSIAPGMNTEAFFGQGTRLTVV.

This chain uses TRBV19 with TRBJ1-1; 11 positions match TRBD1. This CDR3 contains 14 residues. Losses at the gene ends were 5 bases for V and 5 bases for J; bases not matched to a gene: 4. From germline, CDR1 is LNHDA and CDR2 SQIVND (reference sequence). Here the CDR3 DNA reads TGTGCCAGTAGTCAGGGACAGGGGGATACTGAAGCTTTCTTT. Residues: CASSQGQGDTEAFF.

The sample holds one count of this clone. CDR3 sequence reads: CASSLQGAPGSSYNSPLHF. The CDR3, as DNA: TGTGCCAGCAGTCTTCAGGGGGCCCCCGGGAGCTCCTATAATTCACCCCTCCACTTT. The chain joins TRBV2 to TRBJ1-6; TRBD1 matches 8 bases. The CDR3 has 19 residues. Germline V gene lookup returns CDR1 SNHLY and CDR2 FYNNEI. The ends lost 5 bases at V and 0 bases at J; junction bases unmatched: 12.

The CDR3 region has the DNA TGTGCCAGCAGAGGCAGGGGGCGTATCGAGCAGTACTTC. This translates into CASRGRGRIEQYF. The J gene is TRBJ2-7, the V gene TRBV3-1 (or the pseudogene TRBV3-2); 8 bases line up with TRBD1. The CDR3 length is 13 residues. Germline V gives CDR1 LGHDT, CDR2 YNNKEL (reference sequence). V shed 6 bases, J shed 6 bases, and the junction held 7 bases outside the gene matches.

Notes on this clone: The junction shows a germline mismatch at one end, possibly a read error. The rearrangement joins TRBV5-4 to TRBJ2-1; 11 positions match TRBD2. This CDR3 has 14 amino acids. Germline CDR1 SGHNT, CDR2 YYREEE (reference sequence). CDR3: CASSLEPSGGPWVF. CDR3 coding DNA: TGTGCCAGCAGCTTGGAACCTAGCGGGGGGCCGTGGGTCTTC.

About this clone: At the DNA level, this CDR3 is encoded by other sequences in the same sample as well. The rearrangement joins TRBV5-1 to TRBJ1-2; D might be TRBD1 (6 bases). Trimming took off 0 bases at V and 3 bases at J, with 6 bases between the two ends. There are 13 residues in the CDR3. Germline V gene lookup returns CDR1 SGHRS and CDR2 YFSETQ. In DNA form, the CDR3 reads TGCGCCAGCAGCTTGGAGGGGGACTATGGCTACACCTTC. Translated: CASSLEGDYGYTF. Drawing the rest from reference TRBV5-1 and TRBJ1-2, the complete variable domain is KAGVTQTPRYLIKTRGQQVTLSCSPISGHRSVSWYQQTPGQGLQFLFEYFSETQRNKGNFPGRFSGRQFSNSRSEMNVSTLELGDSALYLCASSLEGDYGYTFGSGTRLTVV.

The genes are TRBV5-4 and TRBJ2-3; 7 bases fit TRBD1. Trimming at V came to 0 bases and at J to 2 bases, leaving 6 bases not matched to a gene. The length of the CDR3 is 16 residues. Germline V gene lookup returns CDR1 SGHNT and CDR2 YYREEE (reference sequence). The CDR3 bases are TGTGCCAGCAGCTTGGGCGACAGGGCGCCCACAGATACGCAGTATTTT. This gives the protein CASSLGDRAPTDTQYF.

The V and J genes are TRBV5-6 and TRBJ2-7; tentatively, D is TRBD1 (6 bases). Germline values: CDR1 SGHDT, CDR2 YYEEEE. V was trimmed by 1 base and J by 3 bases, leaving 11 bases between them. The CDR3 runs 14 residues. The CDR3 DNA is TGTGCCAGCAGCTTGTGGGACACCTTCTACGAGCAGTACTTC. It yields the protein CASSLWDTFYEQYF. Full variable domain (remainder filled in from reference TRBV5-6 and TRBJ2-7): DAGVTQSPTHLIKTRGQQVTLRCSPKSGHDTVSWYQQALGQGPQFIFQYYEEEERQRGNFPDRFSGHQFPNYSSELNVNALLLGDSALYLCASSLWDTFYEQYFGPGTRLTVT.

This chain uses TRBV3-1 (or the pseudogene TRBV3-2) with TRBJ2-7, with TRBD1 matching 9 bases. This CDR3 spans 15 amino acids. From germline, CDR1 is LGHDT and CDR2 YNNKEL (reference sequence). Trimming cost V 4 bases and J 1 base; bases outside gene matches: 5. CDR3 coding DNA: TGTGCCAGCAGCCGAACCGGGACAGGGTCCTACGAGCAGTACTTC. It codes for CASSRTGTGSYEQYF.

The chain couples TRBV11-3 to TRBJ2-1; TRBD1 might be the D (5 bases). The CDR3 has 16 amino acids. Germline V CDR1 and CDR2: SGHNT, YENEEA. Trimming shortened V by 0 bases and J by 1 base, and 10 bases separated the two germline ends. CDR3 protein: CASSLEGQRSYNEQFF. The DNA of the CDR3 is TGTGCCAGCAGCTTAGAGGGGCAGAGGTCCTACAATGAGCAGTTCTTC.

The chain has TRBV5-1 and TRBJ2-7; D possibly corresponds to TRBD2 (5 bases). V was pared by 7 bases and J by 0 bases, with 14 bases between. CDR1 is SGHRS and CDR2 is YFSETQ in the germline V gene. CDR3 length equals 14 residues. The DNA of the CDR3 is TGCGCCAGCCGAAACGGAGGAAGCTCCTACGAGCAGTACTTC. This codes for CASRNGGSSYEQYF.

The V gene is TRBV24-1, the J gene TRBJ2-4; the match to TRBD1 covers 7 bases. V lost 4 bases, J lost 5 bases, and 7 bases stayed unmatched. Germline V gene sequence: CDR1 KGHDR, CDR2 SFDVKD. The CDR3 totals 15 residues. CDR3 nucleotides: TGTGCCACCAGTGACTCCGGGACAGTACAAAACATTCAGTACTTC. Translated, it gives CATSDSGTVQNIQYF.

This sequence joins TRBV27 and TRBJ1-1, with D unclear. Trimming left V 0 bases short and J 3 bases short, with 14 bases between. Germline loops: CDR1 MNHEY, CDR2 SMNVEV (reference sequence). The CDR3 covers 16 residues. Here the CDR3 reads CASSLSRSGVYTEAFF. CDR3 sequence (DNA): TGTGCCAGCAGTTTATCTCGGAGTGGTGTGTACACTGAAGCTTTCTTT.

The chain recombines TRBV4-1 with TRBJ1-3; D is ambiguous. This CDR3 is built from 14 residues. The germline V and J ends were trimmed by 8 bases and 0 bases, with 11 bases remaining between them. CDR1 and CDR2 from the germline V gene are MGHRA and YSYEKL. The CDR3, as DNA: TGCGCCAGCTGTTCGTCTCGCTCTGGAAACACCATATATTTT. Amino acid sequence: CASCSSRSGNTIYF.

The chain is built from TRBV10-2 and TRBJ1-4; the D gene is possibly TRBD1 (6 bases). Trimming left V 7 bases short and J 5 bases short, with 14 bases between. The germline gives CDR1 WSHSY, CDR2 SAAADI. The CDR3 runs 14 residues. This chain's CDR3 is CASNTGTSNEKLFF. The CDR3 DNA follows: TGCGCCAGCAATACCGGGACAAGCAATGAAAAACTGTTTTTT.